This T cell receptor (beta chain) was observed in a study of T cell responses to AZD1222 COVID-19 vaccine (dated by TCRdb to the early 2020s). Study-wide context: A total of about 230 trial participants underwent TCR sequencing, of whom 200 to 220 received two doses of AZD1222 and about 25 received two doses of the MenACWY control vaccine. Trial participants were enrolled into age subgroups of 18-55, 56-69 and 70-plus years, which contained around 140, 26 and 57 TCR-sequenced participants, respectively.

The CDR1 and CDR2 encoded by the germline V gene are SNHLY and FYNNEI. From cysteine to phenylalanine, the CDR3 is 12 amino acids long. Left in the record is the CDR3 DNA by itself, 36 bases read in frame from the first base. V is cut by 8 bases and J by 3 bases, and the space between the germline ends is 10 bases. The time point label of this sample denotes: about 28 days (+/-7) after the second vaccine dose. This specimen's treatment or condition label, per the study, means: meningococcal conjugate vaccine given as trial control. Vaccinee samples were obtained from the UK trials COV001 and COV002, which included a single-blind randomized controlled phase 2/3 trial of AZD1222 (ChAdOx1 nCoV-19) in healthy adults. Trial participant PBMC samples were collected at day 0 and day 28 after the second dose for TCRbeta chain sequencing. Notes on this clone: Its antigen is unknown. No much larger clonotype is one base removed from it; base qualities were not supplied.

General conclusions and limits of the study: The 56-69-year group was small, and its depth increase did not reach significance, likely because of low power. Epitopes outside the regions mutated in the B.1.351 and B.1.1.7 variants were reportedly recognized by nearly half of the unique spike-specific TCRs. Because no day 14 peak-response samples were available, the repertoires could be characterized only after the peak T cell response. After two AZD1222 doses, spike-specific TCR breadth and depth were significantly higher than at day 0 and than in MenACWY recipients. Conclusions about previously exposed vaccinees were limited because only a handful of AZD1222 recipients were SARS-CoV-2 seropositive at baseline. Participants were mostly white British and included more females than males, and it was suggested by the authors that clonal diversity may have been underestimated. The whole spike protein was spanned by vaccine-associated CD4 TCRs, and dominant responses were seen in regions 160-218 and 743-854.

The CDR3 regions of human TCRbeta chains were analyzed by immunosequencing. As for the authors' bioinformatics: TCRs in the repertoires were compared against a reference library of SARS-CoV-2-specific TCRs that had been generated with the MIRA antigen-specificity platform. Breadth meant the fraction of unique TCRs that were SARS-CoV-2-associated, whereas depth meant the fraction of total T cells that were SARS-CoV-2-associated. Using the MIRA data, every spike-specific TCR was mapped to the spike region that the TCR reacted to and assigned to either a CD4 or a CD8 class. Log10-transformed breadth and depth values were compared by one-way ANOVA with Sidak's multiple comparisons tests. Entries here come from immuneACCESS through TCRdb and include only in-frame sequences with V and J called. Some clones fail to appear in such tables; in the studies checked, an unresolved V gene covers under half of the shortfall, and the cause of the remainder is unknown. V, J and clone size are those of that table, while D and trimming were read from the DNA. This sample lists roughly 200,000 clones; roughly 94% were detected once. 1.7% of the sample is taken by the ten largest.

The starting material was peripheral blood, obtained 28 days after the second dose of the MenACWY control vaccine. This receptor was taken from an adult who received the MenACWY meningococcal vaccine as a control. The sequence links TRBV2 to TRBJ1-2; matching of 5 bases hints at TRBD1 as the D gene. The CDR3 protein sequence reads: CASRGTDYGYTF. The nucleotides read TGTGCCAGCCGGGGGACCGACTATGGCTACACCTTC.